A selection of T cell receptor beta chains follows, all from one sample in a study of shared clonotypes between healthy human individuals. TCRdb's table, derived via immunoSEQ multiplex PCR, lists solely in-frame clones and lacks some. The sample lists more than 1.2 million clones, around 98.5% occurring once. Sequenced input: naive CD4+ T cells sorted from blood. Receptor source: a man aged 25 to 40 in good health. Both conserved end residues are part of each CDR3. D genes are given only for firm matches. A row's size may be missing; if present it is once, few, many or a size class.

J	size	V	D	CDR3	DNA
TRBJ2-1	NA	TRBV4-3	TRBD1	CASSQTGGNEQFF	TGCGCCAGCAGCCAAACAGGGGGCAATGAGCAGTTCTTC
TRBJ2-5	NA	TRBV2	NA	CASRPHRVMVETQYF	TGTGCCAGCAGACCGCATAGAGTAATGGTAGAGACCCAGTACTTC
TRBJ2-7	NA	TRBV28	NA	CASSRKYEQYF	TGTGCCAGCAGCCGGAAATACGAGCAGTACTTC
TRBJ2-2	NA	TRBV29-1	TRBD2	CSVWLAGSGELFF	TGCAGCGTTTGGCTAGCGGGATCCGGGGAGCTGTTTTTT
TRBJ2-1	NA	TRBV10-1	TRBD2	CASSEQAGGPDNEQFF	TGCGCCAGCAGTGAACAAGCGGGAGGACCGGATAATGAGCAGTTCTTC
TRBJ1-2	NA	TRBV11-2	NA	CASSLDSPGYGYTF	TGTGCCAGCAGCTTAGATTCACCAGGGTATGGCTACACCTTC
TRBJ2-7	NA	TRBV6-5	TRBD2	CASSYSASGMYEQYF	TGTGCCAGCAGTTACTCCGCTAGCGGGATGTACGAGCAGTACTTC
TRBJ2-4	once	TRBV15	NA	CATSRESEQGRSNIQYF	TGTGCCACCAGCAGAGAGTCGGAACAGGGGAGGTCGAACATTCAGTACTTC
TRBJ2-1	NA	TRBV7-3	TRBD2	CASSLDGTRNEQFF	TGTGCCAGCAGCTTAGATGGGACTAGAAATGAGCAGTTCTTC
TRBJ2-7	NA	TRBV6-1	NA	CASSEGRAEQYF	TGTGCCAGCAGTGAAGGTAGGGCGGAGCAGTACTTC
TRBJ1-4	NA	TRBV5-1	NA	CASSLRGAEEKLFF	TGCGCCAGCAGCTTGCGGGGGGCTGAAGAAAAACTGTTTTTT
TRBJ2-1	NA	TRBV7-2	NA	CASSLTPVYSYNEQFF	TGTGCCAGCAGCCTAACGCCGGTTTACTCCTACAATGAGCAGTTCTTC
TRBJ2-6	NA	TRBV5-4	NA	CASSEQGPHSGANVLTF	TGTGCCAGCAGCGAACAGGGTCCCCACTCTGGGGCCAACGTCCTGACTTTC
TRBJ2-1	NA	TRBV7-9	TRBD2	CASSYGLAGEYNEQFF	TGTGCCAGCAGCTACGGACTAGCGGGAGAGTACAATGAGCAGTTCTTC
TRBJ2-7	once	TRBV6-1	TRBD1	CASLRDRGFYEQYF	TGTGCCAGCCTAAGAGACAGGGGGTTCTACGAGCAGTACTTC
TRBJ1-4	few	TRBV10-1	NA	CASSESRDGEKLFF	TGCGCCAGCAGTGAATCCAGGGACGGTGAAAAACTGTTTTTT
TRBJ2-5	NA	TRBV7-2	NA	CASSLMARETQYF	TGTGCCAGCAGCTTAATGGCGCGAGAGACCCAGTACTTC
TRBJ2-1	NA	TRBV13	NA	CASSFRRAPSSYNEQFF	TGTGCCAGCAGCTTCCGCAGGGCCCCCTCATCCTACAATGAGCAGTTCTTC
TRBJ2-5	NA	TRBV19	NA	CASSSGETQYF	TGTGCCAGTAGTAGCGGTGAGACCCAGTACTTC
TRBJ2-7	NA	TRBV10-1	NA	CASSTGYEQYF	TGCGCCAGCAGTACTGGCTACGAGCAGTACTTC
TRBJ2-5	NA	TRBV10-3	NA	CATGGVGTETQYF	TGTGCCACCGGGGGTGTAGGGACTGAGACCCAGTACTTC
TRBJ1-4	NA	TRBV9	NA	CASSVGAGIGEKLFF	TGTGCCAGCAGCGTAGGTGCCGGGATCGGGGAAAAACTGTTTTTT
TRBJ2-5	NA	TRBV9	NA	CASSVRQQETQYF	TGTGCCAGCAGCGTAAGGCAGCAAGAGACCCAGTACTTC